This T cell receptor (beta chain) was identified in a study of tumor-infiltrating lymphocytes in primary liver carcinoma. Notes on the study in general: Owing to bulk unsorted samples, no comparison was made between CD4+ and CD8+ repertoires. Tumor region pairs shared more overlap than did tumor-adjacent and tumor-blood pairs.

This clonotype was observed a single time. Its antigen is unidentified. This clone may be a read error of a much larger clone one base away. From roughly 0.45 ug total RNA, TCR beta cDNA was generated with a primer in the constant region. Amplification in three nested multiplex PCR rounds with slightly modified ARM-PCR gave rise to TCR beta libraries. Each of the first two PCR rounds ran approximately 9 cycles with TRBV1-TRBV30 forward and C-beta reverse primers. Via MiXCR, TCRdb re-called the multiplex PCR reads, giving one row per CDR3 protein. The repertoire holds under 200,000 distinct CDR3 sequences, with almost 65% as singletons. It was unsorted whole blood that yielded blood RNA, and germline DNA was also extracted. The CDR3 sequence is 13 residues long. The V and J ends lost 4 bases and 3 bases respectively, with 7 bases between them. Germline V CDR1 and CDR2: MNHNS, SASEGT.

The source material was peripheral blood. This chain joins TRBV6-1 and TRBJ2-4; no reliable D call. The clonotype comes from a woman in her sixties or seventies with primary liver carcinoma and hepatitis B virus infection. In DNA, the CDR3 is TGTGCCAGCAGTGGAGTAGTCAAAAACATTCAGTACTTC. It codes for CASSGVVKNIQYF.